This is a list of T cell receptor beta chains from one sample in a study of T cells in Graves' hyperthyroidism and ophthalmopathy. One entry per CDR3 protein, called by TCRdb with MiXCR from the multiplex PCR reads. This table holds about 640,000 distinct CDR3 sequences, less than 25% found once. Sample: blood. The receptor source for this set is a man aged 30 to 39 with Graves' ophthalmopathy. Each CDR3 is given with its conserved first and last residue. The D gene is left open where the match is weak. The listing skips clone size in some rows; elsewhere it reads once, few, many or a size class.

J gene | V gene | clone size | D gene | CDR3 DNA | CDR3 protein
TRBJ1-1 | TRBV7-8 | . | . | TGTGCCAGCAGCTTAGTCCTGTCAGGTATGAACACTGAAGCTTTCTTT | CASSLVLSGMNTEAFF
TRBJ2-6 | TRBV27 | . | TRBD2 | TGTGCCAGCAGTCCGAGGACTCTAGCGGGAGGGCCGGGCTCTGGGGCCAACGTCCTGACTTTC | CASSPRTLAGGPGSGANVLTF
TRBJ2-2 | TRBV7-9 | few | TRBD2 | TGTGCCAGCAGCTCACCGGGACTAGCGGGGAACACCGGGGAGCTGTTTTTT | CASSSPGLAGNTGELFF
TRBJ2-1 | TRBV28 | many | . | TGTGCCAGCAGTTACGGCCAGAGGGAACACAATGAGCAGTTCTTC | CASSYGQREHNEQFF
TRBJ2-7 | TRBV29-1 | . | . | TGCAGCGCCCTTGGGGCAGGGTCCTACGAGCAGTACTTC | CSALGAGSYEQYF
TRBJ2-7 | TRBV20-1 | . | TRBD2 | TGCAGTGTCACGGGAGGACACGAGCAGTACTTC | CSVTGGHEQYF
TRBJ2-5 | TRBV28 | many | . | TGTGCCAGCACGGAGAGGGGAAAAGTTTTCCAAGAGACCCAGTACTTC | CASTERGKVFQETQYF
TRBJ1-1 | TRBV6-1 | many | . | TGTGCCACCAACAGGGAAACTGAAGCTTTCTTT | CATNRETEAFF
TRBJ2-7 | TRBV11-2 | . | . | TGTGCCAGCAGCCCCCCTTCTCTAAACCCTTTCGAGCAGTACTTC | CASSPPSLNPFEQYF
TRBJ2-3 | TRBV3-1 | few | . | TGTGCCAGCAGCCAAACTAGCCCAGATACGCAGTATTTT | CASSQTSPDTQYF
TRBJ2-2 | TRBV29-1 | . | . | TGCAGCGTTGGTGGGGGCGCCGGCACCGGGGAGCTGTTTTTT | CSVGGGAGTGELFF
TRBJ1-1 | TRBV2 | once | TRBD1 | TGTGCCAGCAGGAAACAGGGGGCAAGGAACACTGAAGCTTTCTTT | CASRKQGARNTEAFF
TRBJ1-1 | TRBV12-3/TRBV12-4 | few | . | TGTGCCAGCAGTACTGGGGCGAGTGGAGCTTTCTTT | CASSTGASGAFF
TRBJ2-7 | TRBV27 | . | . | TGTGCCAGCAAGGCTAGCGCAAGCTACGAGCAGTACTTC | CASKASASYEQYF
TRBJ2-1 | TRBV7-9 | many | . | TGTGCCAGCAGCTTTCGTGGCAGTGTTTCCTACAATGAGCAGTTCTTC | CASSFRGSVSYNEQFF
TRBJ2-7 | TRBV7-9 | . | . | TGTGCCAGCAGCTCGACGACGAATCCGGAGGTCCCCTACGAGCAGTACTTC | CASSSTTNPEVPYEQYF
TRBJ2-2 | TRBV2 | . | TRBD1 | TGTGCCACCGGGACAGGGGTCTACACCGGGGAGCTGTTTTTT | CATGTGVYTGELFF
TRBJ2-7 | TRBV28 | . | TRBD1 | TGTGCCAGCCGCGCCGGGACAGGAGGCGAGCAGTACTTC | CASRAGTGGEQYF
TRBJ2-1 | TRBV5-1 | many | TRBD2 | TGCGCCAGCAGCTTGAATCCCACTAGCGGGAGGGCGGGCTACAATGAGCAGTTCTTC | CASSLNPTSGRAGYNEQFF